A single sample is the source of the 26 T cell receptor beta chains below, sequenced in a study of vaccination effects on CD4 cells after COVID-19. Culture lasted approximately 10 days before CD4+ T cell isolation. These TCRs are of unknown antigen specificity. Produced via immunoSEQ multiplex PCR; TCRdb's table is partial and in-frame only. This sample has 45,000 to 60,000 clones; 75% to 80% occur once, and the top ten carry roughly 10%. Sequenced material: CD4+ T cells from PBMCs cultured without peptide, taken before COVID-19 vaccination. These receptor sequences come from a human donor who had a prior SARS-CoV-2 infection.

In DNA form, the CDR3 reads TGTGCCTGGGGGGATTGGGGGGCACGCACAGATACGCAGTATTTT. It yields the protein CAWGDWGARTDTQYF. V usage is TRBV30 and J usage is TRBJ2-3; either TRBD1 or TRBD2 may fit D (6 bases each). The CDR3 spans 15 residues. V lost 5 bases and J lost 1, with 16 bases in between. CDR1 is GTSNPN and CDR2 is SVGIG in the germline V gene (reference sequence).

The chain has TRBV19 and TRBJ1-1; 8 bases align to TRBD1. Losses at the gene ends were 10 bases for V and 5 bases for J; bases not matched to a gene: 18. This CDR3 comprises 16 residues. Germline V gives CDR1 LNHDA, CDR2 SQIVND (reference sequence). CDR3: CATRADWTGSLTEAFF. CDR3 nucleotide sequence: TGTGCCACAAGGGCGGATTGGACAGGGTCGCTTACTGAAGCTTTCTTT.

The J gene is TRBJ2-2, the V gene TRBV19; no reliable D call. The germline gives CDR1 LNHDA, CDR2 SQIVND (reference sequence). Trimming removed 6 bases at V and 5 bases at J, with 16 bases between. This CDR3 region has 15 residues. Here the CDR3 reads CASSSRTTLTGELFF. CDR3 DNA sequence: TGTGCCAGTAGCTCCCGGACGACCCTAACCGGGGAGCTGTTTTTT.

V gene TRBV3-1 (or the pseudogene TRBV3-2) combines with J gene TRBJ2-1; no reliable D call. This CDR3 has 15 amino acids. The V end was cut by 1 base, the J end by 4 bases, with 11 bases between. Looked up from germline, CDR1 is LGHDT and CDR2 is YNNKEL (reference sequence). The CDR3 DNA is TGTGCCAGCAGCCAAGGGGTTCCTAGATACAATGAGCAGTTCTTC. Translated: CASSQGVPRYNEQFF.

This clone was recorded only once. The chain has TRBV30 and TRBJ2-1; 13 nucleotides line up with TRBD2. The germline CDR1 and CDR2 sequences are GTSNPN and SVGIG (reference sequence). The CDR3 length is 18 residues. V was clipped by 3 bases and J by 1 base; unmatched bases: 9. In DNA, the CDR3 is TGTGCCTGGAGAGGGGGGACTAGCGGGACGCAATCCTACAATGAGCAGTTCTTC. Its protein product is CAWRGGTSGTQSYNEQFF.

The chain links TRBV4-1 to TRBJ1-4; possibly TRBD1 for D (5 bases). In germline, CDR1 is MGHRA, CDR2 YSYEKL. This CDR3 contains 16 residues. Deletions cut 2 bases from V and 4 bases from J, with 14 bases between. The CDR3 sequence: CASSQWGWGRNEKLFF. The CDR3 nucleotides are TGCGCCAGCAGCCAATGGGGGTGGGGTCGTAATGAAAAACTGTTTTTT.

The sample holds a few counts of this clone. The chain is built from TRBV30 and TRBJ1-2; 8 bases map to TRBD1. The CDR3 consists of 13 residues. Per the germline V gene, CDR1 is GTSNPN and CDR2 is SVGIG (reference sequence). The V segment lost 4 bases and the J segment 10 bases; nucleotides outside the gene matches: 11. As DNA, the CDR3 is TGTGCCTGGATTTTGGACAGGGAGAAGTCCTACACCTTC. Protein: CAWILDREKSYTF.

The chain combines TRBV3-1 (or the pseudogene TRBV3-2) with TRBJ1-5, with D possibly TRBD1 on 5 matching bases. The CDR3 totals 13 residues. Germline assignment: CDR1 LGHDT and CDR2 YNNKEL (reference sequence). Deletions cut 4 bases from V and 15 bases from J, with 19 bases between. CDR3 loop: CASSLLGRGPLHF. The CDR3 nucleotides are TGTGCCAGCAGCCTCTTGGGACGGGGACCATTGCATTTT.

The CDR3 coding sequence is TGTGCCAGCAGCTCTGGACAGAGTAATGAAAAACTGTTTTTT. Translated, it gives CASSSGQSNEKLFF. V and J are TRBV11-3 and TRBJ1-4; possibly TRBD1 for D (6 bases). CDR3 size: 14 residues. The germline V and J ends were trimmed by 4 bases and 4 bases, with 10 bases remaining between them. CDR1 is SGHNT, CDR2 YENEEA, per germline.

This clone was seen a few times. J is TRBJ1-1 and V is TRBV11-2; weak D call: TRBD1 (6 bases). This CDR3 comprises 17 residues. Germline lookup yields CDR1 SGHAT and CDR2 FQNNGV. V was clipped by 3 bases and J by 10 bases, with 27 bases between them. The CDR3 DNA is TGTGCCAGCAGCTTCACGGCAAATAGGGGTTCTGGACAGAGAGCTTTCTTT. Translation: CASSFTANRGSGQRAFF. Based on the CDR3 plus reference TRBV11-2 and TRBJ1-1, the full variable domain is EAGVAQSPRYKIIEKRQSVAFWCNPISGHATLYWYQQILGQGPKLLIQFQNNGVVDDSQLPKDRFSAERLKGVDSTLKIQPAKLEDSAVYLCASSFTANRGSGQRAFFGQGTRLTVV.

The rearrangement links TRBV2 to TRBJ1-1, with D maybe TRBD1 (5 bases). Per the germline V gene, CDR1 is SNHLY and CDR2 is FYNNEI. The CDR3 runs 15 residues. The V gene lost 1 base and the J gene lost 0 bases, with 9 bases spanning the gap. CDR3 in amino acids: CASSEGRTLNTEAFF. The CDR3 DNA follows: TGTGCCAGCAGTGAAGGGAGGACATTGAACACTGAAGCTTTCTTT.

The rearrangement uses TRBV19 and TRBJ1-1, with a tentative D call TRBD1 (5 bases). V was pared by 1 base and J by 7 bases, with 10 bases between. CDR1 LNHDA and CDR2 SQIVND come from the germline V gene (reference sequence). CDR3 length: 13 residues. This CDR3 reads CASSIVQGGEAFF. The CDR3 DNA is TGTGCCAGTAGTATAGTGCAGGGTGGTGAAGCTTTCTTT.

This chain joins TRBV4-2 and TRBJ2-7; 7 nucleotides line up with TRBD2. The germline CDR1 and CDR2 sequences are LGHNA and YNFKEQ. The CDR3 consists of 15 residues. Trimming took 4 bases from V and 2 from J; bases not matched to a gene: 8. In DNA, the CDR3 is TGTGCCAGCAGCCCCCAGGCGGCGGGGGCCTACGAGCAGTACTTC. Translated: CASSPQAAGAYEQYF.

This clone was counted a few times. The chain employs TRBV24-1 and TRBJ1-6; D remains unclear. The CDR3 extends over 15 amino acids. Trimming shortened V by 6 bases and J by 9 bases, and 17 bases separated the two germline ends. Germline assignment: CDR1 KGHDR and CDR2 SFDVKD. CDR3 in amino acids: CATSPSAALGSPLHF. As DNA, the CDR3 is TGTGCCACCAGTCCTTCCGCGGCCTTGGGTTCACCCCTCCACTTT.

The CDR3: CASSILAGGETQYF. CDR3 DNA sequence: TGTGCCAGTAGTATACTAGCGGGGGGGGAGACCCAGTACTTC. The chain uses TRBV19 and TRBJ2-5; TRBD2 matches 12 bases. Per the germline V gene, CDR1 is LNHDA and CDR2 is SQIVND (reference sequence). V shed 2 bases and J 5 bases; nucleotides not matched to a gene: 0. CDR3 length equals 14 residues. The whole variable domain, remainder taken from reference TRBV19 and TRBJ2-5, is DGGITQSPKYLFRKEGQNVTLSCEQNLNHDAMYWYRQDPGQGLRLIYYSQIVNDFQKGDIAEGYSVSREKKESFPLTVTSAQKNPTAFYLCASSILAGGETQYFGPGTRLLVL.

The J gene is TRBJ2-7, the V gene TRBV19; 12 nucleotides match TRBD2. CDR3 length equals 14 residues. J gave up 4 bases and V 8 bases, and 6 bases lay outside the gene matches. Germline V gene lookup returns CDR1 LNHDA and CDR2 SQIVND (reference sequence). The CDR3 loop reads CASSRLAGVYEQYF. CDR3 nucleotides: TGTGCCAGTTCGAGACTAGCGGGAGTTTACGAGCAGTACTTC.

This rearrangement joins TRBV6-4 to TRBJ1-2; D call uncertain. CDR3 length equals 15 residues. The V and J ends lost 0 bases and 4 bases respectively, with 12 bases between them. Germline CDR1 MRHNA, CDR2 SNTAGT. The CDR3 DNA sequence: TGTGCCAGCAGTGACTCCACGGCGGATGGCTATGGCTACACCTTC. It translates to CASSDSTADGYGYTF.

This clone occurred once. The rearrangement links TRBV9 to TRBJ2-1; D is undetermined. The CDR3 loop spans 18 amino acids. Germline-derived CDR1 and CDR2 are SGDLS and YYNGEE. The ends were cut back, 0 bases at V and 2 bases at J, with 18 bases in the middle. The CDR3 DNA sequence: TGTGCCAGCAGCGTAGGTCCGCAGGCCGATTCGACCTACAATGAGCAGTTCTTC. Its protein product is CASSVGPQADSTYNEQFF.

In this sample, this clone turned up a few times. The CDR3 loop is CASSLVRDGTEAFF. The CDR3 nucleotides read TGTGCCAGCAGCTTAGTTCGGGATGGCACTGAAGCTTTCTTT. This rearrangement joins TRBV7-2 to TRBJ1-1; D not certain. Germline loops: CDR1 SGHTA, CDR2 FQGNSA. CDR3 length: 14 amino acids. V was clipped by 1 base and J by 4 bases, with 10 bases between them.

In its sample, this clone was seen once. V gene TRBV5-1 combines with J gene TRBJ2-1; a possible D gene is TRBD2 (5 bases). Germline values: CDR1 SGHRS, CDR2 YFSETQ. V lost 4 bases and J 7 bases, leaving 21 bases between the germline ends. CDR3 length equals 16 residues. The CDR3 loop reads CASSPGLRAGWNEQFF. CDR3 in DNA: TGCGCCAGCAGCCCCGGGTTGAGGGCGGGCTGGAATGAGCAGTTCTTC.

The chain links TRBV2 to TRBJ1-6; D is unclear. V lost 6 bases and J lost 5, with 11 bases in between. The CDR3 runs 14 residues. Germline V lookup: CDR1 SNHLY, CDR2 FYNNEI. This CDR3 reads CASRDTADNSPLHF. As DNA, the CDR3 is TGTGCCAGCAGGGATACAGCGGATAATTCACCCCTCCACTTT.

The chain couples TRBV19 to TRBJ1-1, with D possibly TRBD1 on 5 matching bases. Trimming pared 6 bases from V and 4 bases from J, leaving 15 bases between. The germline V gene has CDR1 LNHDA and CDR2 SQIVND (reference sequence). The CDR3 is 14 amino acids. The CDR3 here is CASRFGTYSTEAFF. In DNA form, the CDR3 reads TGTGCCAGTAGATTCGGGACCTATAGCACTGAAGCTTTCTTT.

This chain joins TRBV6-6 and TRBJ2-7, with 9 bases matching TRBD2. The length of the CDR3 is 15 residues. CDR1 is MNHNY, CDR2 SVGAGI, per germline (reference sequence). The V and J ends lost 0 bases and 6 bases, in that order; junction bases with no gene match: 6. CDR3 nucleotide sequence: TGTGCCAGCAGTTACTCTGCTAGCGGGATCGGCGAGCAGTACTTC. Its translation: CASSYSASGIGEQYF.

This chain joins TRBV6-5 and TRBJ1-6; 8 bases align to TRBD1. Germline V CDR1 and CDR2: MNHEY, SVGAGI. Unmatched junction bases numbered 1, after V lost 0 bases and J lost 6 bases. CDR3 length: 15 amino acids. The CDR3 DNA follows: TGTGCCAGCAGTTACTCGGACAGGGCTAATTCACCCCTCCACTTT. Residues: CASSYSDRANSPLHF.

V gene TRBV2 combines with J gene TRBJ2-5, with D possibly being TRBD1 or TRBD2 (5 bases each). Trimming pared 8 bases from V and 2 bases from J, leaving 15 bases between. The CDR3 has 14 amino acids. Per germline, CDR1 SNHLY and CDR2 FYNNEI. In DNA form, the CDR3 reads TGTGCCAGCGGCCGGGACCGCCAGCAAGAGACCCAGTACTTC. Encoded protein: CASGRDRQQETQYF.

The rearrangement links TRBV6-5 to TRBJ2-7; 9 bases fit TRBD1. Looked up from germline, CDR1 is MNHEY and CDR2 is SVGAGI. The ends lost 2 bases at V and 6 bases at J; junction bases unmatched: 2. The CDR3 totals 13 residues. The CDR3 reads CASSYDRGGEQYF. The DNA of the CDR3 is TGTGCCAGCAGTTACGACAGGGGGGGCGAGCAGTACTTC.